Detailed here is one TCR beta chain. This sample was included in a study of blood T cell repertoires in COVID-19. Study overall: The United States, Italy and Spain provided the acute and convalescent COVID-19 samples. T cells, B-cell-depleted T cells, or PBMCs provided the cDNA or gDNA that served as material.

Some clones are missing from TCRdb's copy, which holds only in-frame ones; the method was immunoSEQ multiplex PCR. Of 45,000 to 50,000 clones in the sample, less than 90% are singletons; the top ten hold about 7.2%. CDR1 and CDR2 (germline): SGHKS, YYEKEE (reference sequence). V lost 6 bases, J lost 5 bases, and 8 bases stayed unmatched. The CDR3 spans 15 residues. Material: peripheral blood. The chain recombines TRBV5-5 with TRBJ2-7; 13 nucleotides match TRBD2. The sequence came from a man in his 60s with active COVID-19. CDR3 bases: TGTGCCAGCATTGCCGGGACTAGCGGGAACAACGAGCAGTACTTC. Residues: CASIAGTSGNNEQYF.